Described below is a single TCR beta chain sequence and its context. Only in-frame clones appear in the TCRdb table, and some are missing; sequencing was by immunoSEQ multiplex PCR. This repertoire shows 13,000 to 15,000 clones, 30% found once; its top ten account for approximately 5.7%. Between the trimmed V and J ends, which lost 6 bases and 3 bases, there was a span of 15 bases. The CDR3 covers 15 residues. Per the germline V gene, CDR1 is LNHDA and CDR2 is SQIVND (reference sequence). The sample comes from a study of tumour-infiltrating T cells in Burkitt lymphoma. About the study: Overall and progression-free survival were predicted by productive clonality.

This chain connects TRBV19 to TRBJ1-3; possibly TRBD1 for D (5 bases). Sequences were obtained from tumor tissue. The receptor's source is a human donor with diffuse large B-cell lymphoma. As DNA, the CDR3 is TGTGCCAGTAGCCGGGACCGTTCCCGTGGAAACACCATATATTTT. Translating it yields CASSRDRSRGNTIYF.